This T cell receptor beta chain was observed in a study of T cell repertoires in cytomegalovirus infection. Across the whole study: In public TCR beta signatures, there were indications of both CMV infection and matching HLA type. Findings and limits, study-wide: Ex vivo responses were dominated by HLA-C-restricted CMV-specific TCR beta clonotypes. Accumulated public TCR beta family frequency recognized individuals carrying CMV together with the relevant HLA.

MiXCR was run by TCRdb on the reads, yielding one entry per CDR3 protein. Of fewer than 550,000 distinct CDR3 sequences in the sample, around 11% were seen once. This clonotype was counted a few times. The antigen is not known. A junction end diverges from the germline sequence, so it may reflect a read error. Germline V gene data show CDR1 as DFQATT and CDR2 as SNEGSKA (reference sequence). This CDR3 has 13 amino acids. The chain joins TRBV20-1 to TRBJ2-2; D unresolved. This receptor was taken from a human donor in good health (CMV status not recorded). Some clones in this sample may be carry-over from other donors' samples. Specimen: PBMCs. CDR3: CSARDRNTGELFF. The CDR3 DNA reads as TGCAGTGCTCGAGATAGGAACACCGGGGAGCTGTTTTTT.